The sample holds one count of the clone carrying this T cell receptor beta chain. The data originate from a study of T cell changes during pregnancy in multiple sclerosis. Trimming cost V 6 bases and J 4 bases; bases outside gene matches: 8. The CDR3 is 15 amino acids. Germline loops: CDR1 MNHEY, CDR2 SMNVEV (reference sequence). Generated by immunoSEQ multiplex PCR, the TCRdb table keeps only in-frame clones and is missing some. In the table there are tens of thousands of clones, roughly 93% of which are singletons. The chain combines TRBV27 with TRBJ2-2, with 7 bases that match TRBD1. Sequencing was performed on peripheral blood, taken in the third trimester of pregnancy. This receptor was obtained from a female donor with multiple sclerosis, enrolled in a pregnancy study. The CDR3 bases are TGTGCCAGCAGGGATACAGGGGCGGGCACCGGGGAGCTGTTTTTT. Its translation: CASRDTGAGTGELFF.